This T cell receptor beta chain is from a study of T cells of healthy individuals (dated by TCRdb to 2016 to 2019). This clonotype was counted at least ten times. What antigen it recognizes has not been identified. Base qualities were left out, and no much larger clone turns up one base away. Libraries were made using 5' RACE. The run used an Illumina MiSeq. TCRdb applied fastp at Q25 and MiXCR to the public reads, then kept only in-frame beta chains. Each CDR3 protein appears once, grouped with its most common genes and DNA. For this sample there are tens of thousands of distinct CDR3 sequences; 4% to 5.5% appear just once. The top ten constitute about 8.9% of the sample. V lost 2 bases and J lost 1 base, and the count of bases not matched to a germline gene is 5. Taken from cysteine to phenylalanine, the CDR3 has 16 residues. Kept here is only the CDR3 DNA, which spans 48 bases and is read in frame from base 1.

The clonotype originates from a human donor in good health. This receptor chain uses TRBV12-3 or TRBV12-4 and TRBJ1-1; the central 9 bases match TRBD1. The DNA sequence reads TGTGCCAGCAGTTTATATGGACAGGGGCGGAACACTGAAGCTTTCTTT. Its amino acids are CASSLYGQGRNTEAFF.